This TCR beta chain was captured in a study of CD8+ T cells in alopecia areata (dated by TCRdb to 2017 to 2018). Regarding the research as a whole: Treated patients were enrolled in an open-label pilot trial of oral tofacitinib at 5 to 10 mg twice daily for moderate-to-severe alopecia areata. Patients stayed on tofacitinib for 6 to 18 months and then had 6 months of follow-up off drug so that delayed response and recurrence could be assessed. TCRbeta CDR3 regions were amplified by immunoSEQ multiplex PCR using 35 Vbeta forward and 13 Jbeta reverse primers. Scalp clonality was compared across normal scalp (n=4), patchy alopecia areata scalp (n=8), and alopecia totalis/universalis scalp (n=8). The study used high-throughput TCRbeta sequencing to examine T cell clonal expansion in alopecia areata, in both the C3H/HeJ mouse model and human patients. RNA was obtained with the PAXgene miRNA kit for fixed scalp, the miRNeasy kit for PBMCs, and the RNeasy kit for mouse skin. Biopsies were taken from tofacitinib-treated patients at baseline and again at 4 and 24 weeks into treatment, and several of those patients also had a later scalp biopsy. For the treated patients, the SALT score, which quantifies what percentage of scalp surface area is affected, served as the measure of disease severity. Scalp tissue and sorted CD4+ and CD8+ peripheral blood T cells from patchy and totalis/universalis alopecia areata patients and from healthy controls were covered by human TCRbeta sequencing. Study-wide conclusions, independent of this receptor: Because the treated cohort was small and had only one nonresponder, larger studies are needed to examine links between baseline CD8+ expansion and response. Higher clonality and more expanded CD8+ clones were observed in lesional scalp than in normal scalp, particularly in alopecia totalis/universalis, a finding suggestive of antigenic drive. Scalp clonality and the number of expanded CD8+ clones among the top 100 scalp clones were significantly decreased by tofacitinib. Many expanded lesional clones persisted in scalp and blood during tofacitinib treatment, which may partly explain relapse after stopping treatment. Unlike mouse skin, which is dominated by gammadelta T cells, normal human skin has resident alphabeta T cells that are also sequenced, and this complicates analysis of the scalp TCR repertoire. Shared TCR sequences between patients were less evident than in mice, which may be partly attributable to HLA diversity in the patient population.

As concerns this clone: Its binding antigen is unknown. No per-base quality is available; no much larger clone lies one base away.

Library method: the immunoSEQ multiplex PCR assay. For TCR sequencing, RNA was extracted from every sample and reverse transcribed into cDNA to serve as template. SuperScript III was used to make first-strand cDNA, primed with a 2:1 mix of oligo-dT and random hexamers. A synthetic immune receptor repertoire was used to measure amplification bias, and any remaining bias was corrected computationally. On the study's bioinformatics: After raw reads were preprocessed to remove errors, the CDR3 was defined following IMGT conventions as running from the conserved cysteine to phenylalanine. Clonality was calculated as 1 minus Shannon entropy normalized by log2 of the number of productive unique TCRs. CD4 or CD8 identity of scalp clones was inferred by cross-referencing scalp TCRbeta sequences with sorted blood CD4 and CD8 repertoires. TCRdb mirrors the immuneACCESS table, restricted to in-frame sequences. Some clones are absent from its copies; in checked studies, under half trace to an unresolved V gene, and the reason for the others is unknown. The V and J calls and the clone size are those of that table, but D and trimming were determined from the DNA. The sample table holds 150,000 to 250,000 clones, of which approximately 56% were seen once. The ten largest clones take up 3% to 4% of the sample.

The CDR3 numbers 12 residues from cysteine through phenylalanine. Of the read, only the CDR3 DNA is kept; its 36 bases are in frame from base 1. CDR1 and CDR2 (SQVTM, ANQGSEA) derive from the germline V gene. Relative to germline, V is missing 7 bases and J is missing 6 bases, with 7 bases of the junction outside any gene match. The time point label here, explained by the study, means: about 4 weeks on oral tofacitinib. The intended sense of this specimen's treatment or condition label: oral pan-JAK inhibitor, 5-10 mg twice daily. Lesional scalp punch biopsies and peripheral blood were obtained from alopecia areata patients. After PBMCs were isolated by density centrifugation and stained for CD3, CD4 and CD8, a FACSAria was used to sort CD4+ and CD8+ T cells.

The chain joins TRBV29-1 to TRBJ2-7; the junction holds 9 bases that match TRBD1. This clonotype originated in a human donor with alopecia areata. The starting material was CD4+ T cells sorted from blood, obtained at week 4, from a patient treated with tofacitinib. Here the CDR3 is given as CSAPGQGGEQYF. The DNA is as follows: TGCAGCGCGCCGGGACAGGGAGGCGAGCAGTACTTC.